This TCR beta chain is drawn from a study of control samples from healthy donors and cancer patients. Of note for this clone: The identical CDR3 is also encoded by other nucleotide sequences in the sample.

The CDR3 is made up of 13 amino acids. CDR1 SGHDT and CDR2 YYEEEE come from the germline V gene. V was trimmed by 0 bases and J by 2 bases, leaving 5 bases between them. Profiled with immunoSEQ multiplex PCR; TCRdb holds only in-frame clones, not every one. The sample shows approximately 170,000 clones, just over 85% of them seen only once. The sample was blood. The receptor was derived from a woman between 25 and 40 years old in good health. V gene TRBV5-6 combines with J gene TRBJ1-1; D uncertain. CDR3 bases: TGTGCCAGCAGCTTGGGTCGCAACACTGAAGCTTTCTTT. Translated: CASSLGRNTEAFF.